The 5 T cell receptor beta chains given below trace back to one sample, sequenced in a study of vaccination and CD4 T cells after COVID-19. Regarding time point: late sampling 161 to 241 days after vaccination in a few convalescent patients. Treatment reported: approximately nine-day PBMC culture with coronavirus spike peptide pools or control peptides (ViraFEST assay). No cognate antigen is known for these TCRs. The Oncomine TCR Beta short-read assay was applied to DNA of cultured CD4+ T cells. TCRdb reanalysed the PCR reads using MiXCR and keeps one entry per CDR3 protein. The sample includes about 20,000 distinct CDR3 sequences, approximately 38% seen only once; the top ten take 2.5% to 3%. The sequences come from CD4+ T cells from blood, cultured in vitro, collected about 7 months after SARS-CoV-2 vaccination. The receptors originated from a human donor who had recovered from COVID-19.

This clonotype was recorded once. V gene TRBV24-1 combines with J gene TRBJ2-2; weak D call: TRBD1 (6 bases). The V gene lost 3 bases and the J gene lost 3 bases, with 7 bases spanning the gap. This CDR3 region has 14 residues. Germline V gives CDR1 KGHDR, CDR2 SFDVKD. Here the CDR3 DNA reads TGTGCCACCAGTGATAACAGGGACACCGGGGAGCTGTTTTTT. Its protein is CATSDNRDTGELFF.

The chain joins TRBV9 to TRBJ1-5; D may be TRBD1 (6 bases). Germline lookup yields CDR1 SGDLS and CDR2 YYNGEE. Deletions cut 1 base from V and 2 bases from J, with 7 bases between. The length of the CDR3 is 14 residues. DNA of the CDR3: TGTGCCAGCAGCGTAACAGGGCGCAATCAGCCCCAGCATTTT. This gives the protein CASSVTGRNQPQHF.

In its sample, this clonotype was seen a few times. The J gene is TRBJ2-5, the V gene TRBV7-3; possibly TRBD1 for D (5 bases). This CDR3 contains 14 residues. Trimming removed 2 bases at V and 4 bases at J, with 11 bases between. Germline V gives CDR1 SGHTA, CDR2 FQGTGA. CDR3: CASSLGMQGETQYF. CDR3 nucleotides: TGTGCCAGCAGCTTAGGGATGCAGGGAGAGACCCAGTACTTC.

The chain combines TRBV6-5 with TRBJ2-3; tentatively, D is TRBD1 (5 bases). Trimming removed 4 bases at V and 6 bases at J, with 8 bases between. The CDR3 consists of 12 residues. Germline V lookup: CDR1 MNHEY, CDR2 SVGAGI. CDR3 sequence (DNA): TGTGCCAGCAGTTTACCAGGGGATACGCAGTATTTT. Its protein product is CASSLPGDTQYF.

The chain joins TRBV4-1 to TRBJ2-5, with 12 nucleotides matching TRBD2. Germline V gene data show CDR1 as MGHRA and CDR2 as YSYEKL. This CDR3 region has 16 residues. J lost 6 bases, V lost 1 base, and 6 bases had no gene match. The CDR3 DNA follows: TGCGCCAGCAGCCAAGGACTAGCGGGAGTCGGAAAGACCCAGTACTTC. Residues: CASSQGLAGVGKTQYF.